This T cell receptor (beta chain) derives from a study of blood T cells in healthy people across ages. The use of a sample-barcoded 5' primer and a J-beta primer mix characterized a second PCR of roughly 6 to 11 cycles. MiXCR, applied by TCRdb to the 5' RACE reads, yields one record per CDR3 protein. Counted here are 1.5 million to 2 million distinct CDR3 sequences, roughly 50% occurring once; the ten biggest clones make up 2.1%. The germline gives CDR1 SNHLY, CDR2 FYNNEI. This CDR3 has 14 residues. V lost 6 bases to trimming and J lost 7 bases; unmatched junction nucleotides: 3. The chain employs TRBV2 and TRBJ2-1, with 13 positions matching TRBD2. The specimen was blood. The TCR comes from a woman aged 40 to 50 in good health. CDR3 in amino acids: CASSGTSGKNEQFF. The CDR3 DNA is TGTGCCAGCAGCGGGACTAGCGGGAAAAATGAGCAGTTCTTC.